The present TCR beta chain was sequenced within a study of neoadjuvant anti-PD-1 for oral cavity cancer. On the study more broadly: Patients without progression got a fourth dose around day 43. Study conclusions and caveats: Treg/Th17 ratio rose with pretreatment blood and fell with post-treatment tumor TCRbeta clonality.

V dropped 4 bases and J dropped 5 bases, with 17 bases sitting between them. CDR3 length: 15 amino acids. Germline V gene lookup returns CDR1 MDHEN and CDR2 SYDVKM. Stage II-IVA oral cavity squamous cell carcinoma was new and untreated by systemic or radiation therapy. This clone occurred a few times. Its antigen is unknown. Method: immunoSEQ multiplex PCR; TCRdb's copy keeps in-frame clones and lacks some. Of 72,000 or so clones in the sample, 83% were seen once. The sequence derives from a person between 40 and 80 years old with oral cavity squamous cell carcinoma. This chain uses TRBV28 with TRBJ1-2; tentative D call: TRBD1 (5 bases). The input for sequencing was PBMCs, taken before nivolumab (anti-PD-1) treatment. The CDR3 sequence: CASSSPWGVRYGYTF. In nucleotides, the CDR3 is TGTGCCAGCAGTTCCCCCTGGGGGGTAAGGTATGGCTACACCTTC.